Each of the 11 T cell receptor beta chains below was sequenced from the same sample in a study of blood T cells in healthy people across ages. PCR was performed a second time for about 7 to 11 cycles using a sample-barcoded 5' primer and a J-beta primer mix. TCRdb independently ran MiXCR on the 5' RACE reads; one entry per CDR3 protein. The sample records about 1,400,000 distinct CDR3 sequences, around 55% being singletons. Sequencing input: blood. The receptors originated from a man aged 18 to 30 in good health.

This chain links TRBV13 with TRBJ2-7; 12 bases agree with TRBD2. The germline gives CDR1 PRHDT, CDR2 FYEKMQ (reference sequence). The V segment lost 5 bases and the J segment 0 bases; nucleotides outside the gene matches: 5. CDR3 length: 16 amino acids. The CDR3 protein is CASSRRTSGDSYEQYF. For the CDR3, the DNA is TGTGCCAGCAGCCGCAGGACTAGCGGGGACTCCTACGAGCAGTACTTC.

The chain joins TRBV5-6 to TRBJ1-2; no clear D. Between the trimmed V and J ends, which lost 4 bases and 3 bases, there was a span of 13 bases. The CDR3 loop spans 14 amino acids. Germline-derived CDR1 and CDR2 are SGHDT and YYEEEE. CDR3 bases: TGTGCCAGCAGCATTCGGGATTCCTACTATGGCTACACCTTC. Its protein product is CASSIRDSYYGYTF.

The rearrangement joins TRBV6-5 to TRBJ2-3; D ambiguous. CDR3 length equals 15 residues. Germline V gene lookup returns CDR1 MNHEY and CDR2 SVGAGI. With 8 bases removed from V and 3 bases from J, the gap between germline ends came to 18 bases. This CDR3 is CASRLVPGGTDTQYF. The DNA of the CDR3 is TGTGCCAGCCGATTGGTCCCCGGCGGAACAGATACGCAGTATTTT.

The chain recombines TRBV3-1 with TRBJ2-7; TRBD2 is a possible D gene (5 bases). V lost 1 base and J 6 bases, leaving 10 bases between the germline ends. Germline values: CDR1 LGHDT, CDR2 YNNKEL (reference sequence). The CDR3 loop spans 13 amino acids. For the CDR3, the DNA is TGTGCCAGCAGCCAAGGGTCCGCGGGCGAGCAGTACTTC. Translated: CASSQGSAGEQYF.

The rearrangement links TRBV19 to TRBJ1-5; TRBD1 is a possible D gene (6 bases). Germline lookup yields CDR1 LNHDA and CDR2 SQIVND (reference sequence). V was shortened by 6 bases and J by 2 bases, with 11 bases between the two germline ends. The CDR3 totals 14 residues. CDR3 in DNA: TGTGCCAGTAGGACTGGGGGCGGCAATCAGCCCCAGCATTTT. It specifies CASRTGGGNQPQHF. Using reference TRBV19 and TRBJ1-5 for the parts outside the CDR3, the full variable domain is DGGITQSPKYLFRKEGQNVTLSCEQNLNHDAMYWYRQDPGQGLRLIYYSQIVNDFQKGDIAEGYSVSREKKESFPLTVTSAQKNPTAFYLCASRTGGGNQPQHFGDGTRLSIL.

This rearrangement joins TRBV12-3 or TRBV12-4 to TRBJ2-5; 8 bases are a match to TRBD1. V shed 6 bases, J shed 5 bases, and the junction held 14 bases outside the gene matches. The CDR3 runs 16 residues. The CDR3 sequence is CASSLGQGGLGETQYF. In DNA, the CDR3 is TGTGCCAGCAGCCTAGGACAGGGCGGTTTAGGGGAGACCCAGTACTTC.

The chain has TRBV19 and TRBJ1-2, with 9 positions matching TRBD1. This CDR3 region has 14 residues. Germline trimming cut 10 bases from V and 5 bases from J; bases unmatched to any gene: 11. Looked up from germline, CDR1 is LNHDA and CDR2 is SQIVND (reference sequence). In nucleotides, the CDR3 is TGTGCCACCGAGTCGTGGACAGGGGAGTATGGCTACACCTTC. It codes for CATESWTGEYGYTF.

J is TRBJ2-3 and V is TRBV5-1; maybe TRBD1 (6 bases). Germline V CDR1 and CDR2: SGHRS, YFSETQ. The V and J ends lost 0 bases and 6 bases respectively, with 11 bases between them. This CDR3 contains 14 residues. CDR3 residues: CASSLEAGVDTQYF. The CDR3 DNA follows: TGCGCCAGCAGCTTGGAGGCAGGGGTTGATACGCAGTATTTT.

The genes are TRBV5-1 and TRBJ2-1, with D possibly being TRBD2 (5 bases). Per the germline V gene, CDR1 is SGHRS and CDR2 is YFSETQ. Trimming pared 6 bases from V and 0 bases from J, leaving 16 bases between. The CDR3 loop spans 16 amino acids. The CDR3 loop reads CASNRWELSSYNEQFF. CDR3 nucleotides: TGCGCCAGCAATAGGTGGGAGTTGAGCTCCTACAATGAGCAGTTCTTC.

This clonotype was observed at least ten times. The V call is TRBV7-9, the J call TRBJ1-1, with D possibly being TRBD1 (6 bases). CDR1 SEHNR and CDR2 FQNEAQ come from the germline V gene (reference sequence). The CDR3 has 10 residues. V lost 5 bases to trimming and J lost 8 bases, with 6 bases between them. The DNA for the CDR3 is TGTGCCAGCAGCGGGACAGAAGCTTTCTTT. Amino acid sequence: CASSGTEAFF.

The V and J genes are TRBV7-9 and TRBJ2-5; 11 bases map to TRBD2. The germline V gene has CDR1 SEHNR and CDR2 FQNEAQ (reference sequence). The CDR3 totals 16 residues. With V trimmed by 4 bases and J by 1 base, 5 bases remained unmatched. The CDR3 DNA reads as TGTGCCAGCAGCTCGTTTAGCGGGGGGGTCCAAGAGACCCAGTACTTC. Translated, it gives CASSSFSGGVQETQYF.